The 15 T cell receptor beta chains reported below all come from one sample, sequenced in a study of Ad26.COV2.S vaccination and SARS-CoV-2 variants. Treatment denoted: some 19 received Ad26.COV2.S at low or high dose, single or two shots; about five received placebo; per-sample allocation not given. Vaccine and placebo recipients were sampled on day 63 after the first injection. The repertoire was sequenced with immunoSEQ multiplex PCR; TCRdb's copy has only in-frame clones and lacks some. Here the sample spans 300,000 to 400,000 clones, almost 90% being singletons. The sample was peripheral blood, taken in a trial of Ad26.COV2.S vaccine versus placebo. The receptors originated from a person aged 18-60 years who received the Ad26.COV2.S COVID-19 vaccine or a placebo.

The V gene is TRBV4-1, the J gene TRBJ1-1; D is undetermined. The germline gives CDR1 MGHRA, CDR2 YSYEKL. CDR3 length: 15 amino acids. V lost 1 base, J lost 0 bases, and 9 bases lay in between. The CDR3 DNA sequence: TGCGCCAGCAGCCAAGGAGCGGGAGTGAACACTGAAGCTTTCTTT. Translated, it gives CASSQGAGVNTEAFF.

The rearrangement links TRBV3-1 (or the pseudogene TRBV3-2) to TRBJ2-7, with a tentative D call TRBD1 (6 bases). This CDR3 is built from 13 residues. The V gene lost 4 bases and the J gene lost 6 bases, with 13 bases spanning the gap. From germline, CDR1 is LGHDT and CDR2 YNNKEL (reference sequence). The CDR3 region has the DNA TGTGCCAGCAGCCCCAACGACAGGCGCGAGCAGTACTTC. Protein product: CASSPNDRREQYF.

This sequence joins TRBV9 and TRBJ1-2; no clear D gene. Germline V gene sequence: CDR1 SGDLS, CDR2 YYNGEE. This CDR3 is built from 13 residues. V lost 2 bases and J lost 6, with 11 bases in between. The CDR3 coding sequence is TGTGCCAGCAGCGTGGGATTGACGGATGGCTACACCTTC. It encodes CASSVGLTDGYTF.

This sequence joins TRBV28 and TRBJ1-1; TRBD1 agrees at 9 bases. Trimming at V came to 10 bases and at J to 1 base, leaving 4 bases not matched to a gene. The CDR3 runs to 13 residues. From germline, CDR1 is MDHEN and CDR2 SYDVKM. Here the CDR3 DNA reads TGTGCCACCGGGACAGGGCCGAACACTGAAGCTTTCTTT. It is translated as CATGTGPNTEAFF.

V usage is TRBV27 and J usage is TRBJ2-7, with 7 bases lining up with TRBD2. This CDR3 is built from 14 residues. V trimming: 4 bases; J trimming: 2 bases; junction bases outside the gene matches: 5. From germline, CDR1 is MNHEY and CDR2 SMNVEV (reference sequence). The CDR3 coding sequence is TGTGCCAGCAGTTCGGGACTACTTACCTACGAGCAGTACTTC. It translates to CASSSGLLTYEQYF.

The chain links TRBV6-2 or TRBV6-3 to TRBJ1-1, with D possibly TRBD1 on 6 matching bases. Germline V gene lookup returns CDR1 MNHEY and CDR2 SVGEGT. CDR3 length: 14 residues. The V end lost 2 bases, the J end lost 1 base, and 8 bases lay between the germline ends. The CDR3 DNA reads TGTGCCAGCAGTTACATGGGACAGAACACTGAAGCTTTCTTT. Translation: CASSYMGQNTEAFF.

V and J are TRBV4-1 and TRBJ1-2; 8 nucleotides align to TRBD1. Germline lookup yields CDR1 MGHRA and CDR2 YSYEKL. The CDR3 is made up of 15 amino acids. V was clipped by 4 bases and J by 4 bases; unmatched bases: 8. The CDR3: CASSPDRVSVYGYTF. In DNA form, the CDR3 reads TGCGCCAGCAGCCCGGACAGGGTTTCGGTCTATGGCTACACCTTC.

The chain uses TRBV9 and TRBJ2-1; 8 positions match TRBD2. Looked up from germline, CDR1 is SGDLS and CDR2 is YYNGEE. CDR3 length: 16 amino acids. Trimming took 0 bases from V and 7 from J; bases not matched to a gene: 9. The CDR3 sequence: CASSVEGAGERNEQFF. CDR3 nucleotides: TGTGCCAGCAGCGTAGAAGGAGCGGGAGAACGGAATGAGCAGTTCTTC.

This clone was observed a handful of times. Within the sample, other DNA sequences also encode this same CDR3. The chain joins TRBV4-3 to TRBJ1-1, with D tentatively TRBD1 (5 bases). The germline gives CDR1 LGHNA, CDR2 YSLEER. V gave up 3 bases and J gave up 5 bases, with 10 bases separating them. The CDR3 covers 13 residues. CDR3 sequence (DNA): TGCGCCAGCAGCCAGGGGGGTGAAACTGAAGCTTTCTTT. Translating gives CASSQGGETEAFF.

The V and J genes are TRBV4-3 and TRBJ1-1; no firm D call. Germline-derived CDR1 and CDR2 are LGHNA and YSLEER. Trimming removed 3 bases at V and 4 bases at J, with 12 bases between. The CDR3 has 14 residues. The CDR3 loop reads CASSQATSSTEAFF. The CDR3 DNA follows: TGCGCCAGCAGCCAGGCGACAAGTTCCACTGAAGCTTTCTTT.

The CDR3 DNA follows: TGTGCCAGCAGTTTGGACAAAACTGGAAACACCATATATTTT. Translation: CASSLDKTGNTIYF. The chain couples TRBV6-5 to TRBJ1-3; a weak D match, TRBD1 (5 bases). CDR1 is MNHEY and CDR2 is SVGAGI in the germline V gene. V was trimmed by 4 bases and J by 2 bases, leaving 9 bases between them. This CDR3 region has 14 residues.

The gene calls are TRBV24-1 and TRBJ2-7; D possibly matches TRBD1 or TRBD2 (5 bases each). V dropped 2 bases and J dropped 5 bases, with 15 bases sitting between them. The CDR3 loop spans 15 amino acids. Germline V gene lookup returns CDR1 KGHDR and CDR2 SFDVKD. CDR3 amino acids: CATSDWQPGRNEQYV. The CDR3 DNA reads TGTGCCACCAGTGATTGGCAACCGGGACGGAACGAGCAGTACGTC.

This rearrangement joins TRBV5-1 to TRBJ2-3, with D possibly matching TRBD2 (6 bases). The CDR3 spans 16 residues. Between the trimmed V and J ends, which lost 2 bases and 1 base, there was a span of 14 bases. Germline loops: CDR1 SGHRS, CDR2 YFSETQ. The CDR3 is CASSLGGAIGTDTQYF. CDR3 bases: TGCGCCAGCAGCTTAGGAGGGGCCATAGGCACAGATACGCAGTATTTT.

The chain joins TRBV18 to TRBJ1-5; tentatively, D is TRBD1 (6 bases). Germline-derived CDR1 and CDR2 are KGHSH and LQKENI. V was shortened by 1 base and J by 6 bases, with 13 bases between the two germline ends. This CDR3 is built from 15 residues. The CDR3 spells CASSPQGGGLQPQHF. The DNA of the CDR3 is TGTGCCAGCTCACCACAAGGAGGGGGACTTCAGCCCCAGCATTTT.

The rearrangement uses TRBV5-1 and TRBJ2-2; D might be TRBD2 (5 bases). The CDR3 length is 14 residues. V was trimmed by 3 bases and J by 5 bases, leaving 11 bases between them. Germline CDR1 is SGHRS and CDR2 is YFSETQ. CDR3 DNA sequence: TGCGCCAGCAGCTCACTTGTAGCGACCGGGGAGCTGTTTTTT. Translated: CASSSLVATGELFF.